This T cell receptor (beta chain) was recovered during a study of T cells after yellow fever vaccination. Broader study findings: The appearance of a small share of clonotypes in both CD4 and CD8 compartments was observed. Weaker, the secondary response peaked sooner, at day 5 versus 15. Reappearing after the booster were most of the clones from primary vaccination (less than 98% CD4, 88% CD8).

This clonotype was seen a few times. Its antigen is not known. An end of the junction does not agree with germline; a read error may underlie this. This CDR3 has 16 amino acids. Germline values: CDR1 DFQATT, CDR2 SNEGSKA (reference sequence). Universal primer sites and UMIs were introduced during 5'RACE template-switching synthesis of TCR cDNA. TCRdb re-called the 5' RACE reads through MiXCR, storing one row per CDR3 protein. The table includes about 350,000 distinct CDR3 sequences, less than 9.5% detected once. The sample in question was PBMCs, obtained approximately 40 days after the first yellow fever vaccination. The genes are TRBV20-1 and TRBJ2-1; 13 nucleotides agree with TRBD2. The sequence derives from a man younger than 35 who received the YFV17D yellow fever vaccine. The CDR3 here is CCARGLAGDSYNEQFF. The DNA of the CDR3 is TGCTGTGCTAGAGGACTAGCGGGGGACTCCTACAATGAGCAGTTCTTC.